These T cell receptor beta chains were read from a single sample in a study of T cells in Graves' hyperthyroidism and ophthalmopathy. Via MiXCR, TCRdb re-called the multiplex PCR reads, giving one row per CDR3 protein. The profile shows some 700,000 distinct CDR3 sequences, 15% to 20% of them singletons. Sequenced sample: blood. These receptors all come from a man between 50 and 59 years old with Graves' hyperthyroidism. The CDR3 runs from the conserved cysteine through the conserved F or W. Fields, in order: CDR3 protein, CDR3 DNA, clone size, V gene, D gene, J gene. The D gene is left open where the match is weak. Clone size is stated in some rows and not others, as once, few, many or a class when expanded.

CASKTGTGHGELFF,TGCGCCAGCAAAACCGGGACAGGGCACGGGGAGCTGTTTTTT,.,TRBV5-1,TRBD1,TRBJ2-2
CATSRDDVYEQYF,TGTGCCACCAGCAGAGATGACGTCTACGAGCAGTACTTC,few,TRBV15,.,TRBJ2-7
CASSSDDGYEQYF,TGTGCCAGCAGCTCGGACGACGGCTACGAGCAGTACTTC,many,TRBV7-8,.,TRBJ2-7
CASSPAEAGGGNEQYF,TGTGCCAGCAGTCCCGCCGAGGCGGGAGGAGGGAACGAGCAGTACTTC,many,TRBV2,TRBD2,TRBJ2-7
CAAMTGRNTEAFF,TGTGCCGCCATGACAGGGCGGAACACTGAAGCTTTCTTT,few,TRBV5-5,TRBD1,TRBJ1-1
CASSQERARGRGGQPQHF,TGTGCCAGCAGCCAAGAGAGGGCTAGGGGCAGGGGAGGCCAGCCCCAGCATTTT,.,TRBV3-1,.,TRBJ1-5
CASSGETSVINEQFF,TGTGCCAGCAGTGGTGAGACTAGCGTAATCAATGAGCAGTTCTTC,many,TRBV2,TRBD2,TRBJ2-1
CASSESGADTQYF,TGCGCCAGCAGTGAGTCAGGGGCAGATACGCAGTATTTT,many,TRBV10-1,.,TRBJ2-3
CASSYSAGSRYEQYF,TGTGCCAGCAGTTACTCCGCCGGGAGTCGCTACGAGCAGTACTTC,many,TRBV6-2/TRBV6-3,.,TRBJ2-7
CASSFLGSGGNNEQFF,TGTGCCAGCAGCTTTCTTGGATCAGGGGGTAACAATGAGCAGTTCTTC,many,TRBV7-2,TRBD1,TRBJ2-1
CATSQWQGGLETQYF,TGTGCCACCAGCCAGTGGCAGGGAGGGTTAGAGACCCAGTACTTC,few,TRBV24-1,TRBD2,TRBJ2-5
CAWSVGTDLNTEAFF,TGTGCCTGGAGCGTCGGGACAGACCTGAACACTGAAGCTTTCTTT,many,TRBV30,TRBD1,TRBJ1-1
CASSDGQNTYEQYF,TGTGCCAGCAGCGATGGACAGAATACCTACGAGCAGTACTTC,few,TRBV5-6,.,TRBJ2-7
CASSKDRDEQFF,TGTGCCAGCAGTAAGGACAGGGATGAGCAGTTCTTC,many,TRBV2,TRBD1,TRBJ2-1
CASSYSRVSYEQYF,TGTGCCAGCAGTTACAGCAGGGTCTCCTACGAGCAGTACTTC,.,TRBV6-2/TRBV6-3,.,TRBJ2-7
CASSTRKGLAGGRTGELFF,TGTGCCAGCAGTACCCGGAAAGGGCTAGCGGGAGGTCGTACCGGGGAGCTGTTTTTT,once,TRBV25-1,TRBD2,TRBJ2-2
CASSLSRASGNTGELFF,TGTGCCAGCAGCTTAAGTCGGGCTAGCGGTAACACCGGGGAGCTGTTTTTT,few,TRBV7-3,TRBD2,TRBJ2-2
CATSREGMAFF,TGTGCCACCAGTCGGGAGGGAATGGCTTTCTTT,.,TRBV24-1,.,TRBJ1-1
CASSRDLGRGPSPGANVLTF,TGTGCCAGCAGTCGGGATTTAGGGAGGGGGCCGTCCCCCGGGGCCAACGTCCTGACTTTC,many,TRBV12-3/TRBV12-4,.,TRBJ2-6
CASRGEYSNQPQHF,TGTGCCAGCCGTGGGGAATATAGCAATCAGCCCCAGCATTTT,many,TRBV6-2/TRBV6-3,.,TRBJ1-5
CASSFRAMPFEQYF,TGTGCCAGCAGCTTCCGAGCTATGCCCTTCGAGCAGTACTTC,.,TRBV27,.,TRBJ2-7
CASSLVLGNTDTQYF,TGCGCCAGCAGCTTGGTACTGGGGAACACAGATACGCAGTATTTT,many,TRBV5-1,.,TRBJ2-3
CASSLQAQQETQYF,TGTGCCAGCAGTTTACAGGCACAACAAGAGACCCAGTACTTC,many,TRBV28,.,TRBJ2-5
CSAPGQGATNEKLFF,TGCAGTGCACCGGGGCAGGGAGCAACTAATGAAAAACTGTTTTTT,.,TRBV20-1,.,TRBJ1-4
CSARDRRGDSPLHF,TGCAGTGCTAGAGATCGAAGGGGAGATTCACCCCTCCACTTT,many,TRBV20-1,.,TRBJ1-6
CASSYSSQGHGYTF,TGTGCCAGCAGTTACTCGAGCCAGGGACATGGCTACACCTTC,many,TRBV6-2/TRBV6-3,.,TRBJ1-2
CAWRGGLGTEAFF,TGTGCCTGGAGAGGAGGTCTGGGCACTGAAGCTTTCTTT,.,TRBV30,.,TRBJ1-1
CASSQDREATYEQYF,TGCGCCAGCAGCCAAGATCGGGAGGCGACCTACGAGCAGTACTTC,few,TRBV4-1,TRBD2,TRBJ2-7
CASSSGTFYEQYF,TGTGCCAGCAGTTCCGGGACTTTCTACGAGCAGTACTTC,many,TRBV5-5,.,TRBJ2-7
CASSFSGLGNEQFF,TGTGCCAGCAGCTTTAGTGGCCTCGGCAATGAGCAGTTCTTC,few,TRBV7-2,.,TRBJ2-1
CASSQEPPGTVGNSPLHF,TGCGCCAGCAGCCAAGAACCCCCCGGGACAGTGGGTAATTCACCCCTCCACTTT,few,TRBV4-3,TRBD1,TRBJ1-6
CASSLGTLTNEKLFF,TGCGCCAGCAGCTTGGGGACTCTCACTAATGAAAAACTGTTTTTT,few,TRBV5-1,.,TRBJ1-4
CATPAGGESSYEQYF,TGTGCCACCCCCGCTGGGGGAGAAAGCTCCTACGAGCAGTACTTC,many,TRBV11-2,.,TRBJ2-7
CASSLARTPETQYF,TGTGCCAGCAGCTTGGCCAGGACGCCAGAGACCCAGTACTTC,.,TRBV5-6,.,TRBJ2-5
CASSFSQGAYGYTF,TGTGCCAGCAGCTTCTCACAGGGGGCCTATGGCTACACCTTC,.,TRBV13,TRBD1,TRBJ1-2
CASSYTDTGTSGYEQYF,TGTGCCAGCAGCTATACAGATACCGGGACTAGCGGCTACGAGCAGTACTTC,many,TRBV7-9,TRBD2,TRBJ2-7
CSALGLGVETQYF,TGCAGTGCCCTCGGACTAGGGGTAGAGACCCAGTACTTC,few,TRBV20-1,TRBD2,TRBJ2-5
CASSYTGGHEQYF,TGTGCCAGCAGTTACACGGGGGGCCACGAGCAGTACTTC,many,TRBV6-2/TRBV6-3,.,TRBJ2-7
CASSLSIRAGYTF,TGTGCCAGCAGTTTATCGATACGGGCTGGCTACACCTTC,few,TRBV27,.,TRBJ1-2
CASSLRSGTGSTDTQYF,TGTGCCAGCAGCTTACGCTCCGGGACAGGGAGCACAGATACGCAGTATTTT,many,TRBV7-9,TRBD1,TRBJ2-3
CASSIFSTGGPYNEQFF,TGTGCCAGTAGTATATTTTCGACGGGAGGGCCGTACAATGAGCAGTTCTTC,few,TRBV19,TRBD2,TRBJ2-1
CASSQGQLRETQYF,TGTGCCAGCAGTCAAGGACAGCTACGCGAGACCCAGTACTTC,few,TRBV28,.,TRBJ2-5
CAINDREGYEQYF,TGTGCCATCAACGACAGGGAAGGCTACGAGCAGTACTTC,.,TRBV10-3,TRBD1,TRBJ2-7
CASRDRVYGYTF,TGTGCCAGCAGGGACAGGGTGTATGGCTACACCTTC,many,TRBV2,TRBD1,TRBJ1-2
CASRTGSSYEQYF,TGTGCCAGCCGGACCGGCAGCTCCTACGAGCAGTACTTC,many,TRBV6-1,.,TRBJ2-7
CASSDGGSNEQSF,TGTGCCAGCAGCGATGGGGGCAGTAATGAGCAGTCCTTC,.,TRBV6-1,.,TRBJ2-1
CASRGRDSQNQPQHF,TGTGCCAGTAGGGGACGGGACAGCCAAAATCAGCCCCAGCATTTT,few,TRBV19,TRBD1,TRBJ1-5
CASSFSGPGGTEAFF,TGTGCCAGCAGTTTTTCGGGCCCGGGGGGCACTGAAGCTTTCTTT,many,TRBV27,.,TRBJ1-1
CASSVTRGTEAFF,TGTGCCAGCAGCGTTACGAGGGGGACTGAAGCTTTCTTT,many,TRBV9,.,TRBJ1-1
CASSLYLQGPNTEAFF,TGTGCCAGCAGCCTATACTTACAGGGACCCAACACTGAAGCTTTCTTT,few,TRBV9,.,TRBJ1-1
CASSQAGTGPGEQYF,TGTGCCAGCAGCCAAGCGGGGACAGGACCGGGGGAGCAGTACTTC,many,TRBV3-1,TRBD1,TRBJ2-7
CASSSPRGQGYNQPQHF,TGTGCCAGCAGTTCCCCCAGGGGACAGGGTTATAATCAGCCCCAGCATTTT,many,TRBV28,TRBD1,TRBJ1-5
CASTTPGQGGEQYF,TGTGCCAGTACTACCCCCGGACAGGGAGGCGAGCAGTACTTC,.,TRBV6-1,TRBD1,TRBJ2-7
CASSLASGLEFYGYTF,TGTGCCAGCAGTCTGGCCAGCGGGCTAGAGTTCTATGGCTACACCTTC,many,TRBV28,.,TRBJ1-2
CASSQWSEGETQYF,TGCGCCAGCAGCCAATGGTCCGAGGGAGAGACCCAGTACTTC,many,TRBV4-3,.,TRBJ2-5
CASSKTRDLSLTTNEQFF,TGTGCCAGCAGTAAAACACGGGACCTTTCCCTCACAACCAATGAGCAGTTCTTC,many,TRBV27,.,TRBJ2-1
CASISRLPNFYGYTF,TGTGCCAGCATTTCGAGACTCCCAAACTTTTATGGCTACACCTTC,.,TRBV6-5,.,TRBJ1-2
CAWRDRGGYGYTF,TGTGCCTGGAGAGACAGGGGCGGGTATGGCTACACCTTC,.,TRBV30,TRBD1,TRBJ1-2
CASSPGVSQGNIQYF,TGTGCCAGCAGCCCCGGGGTGAGTCAAGGGAACATTCAGTACTTC,.,TRBV7-2,.,TRBJ2-4
CASSSSGGLAKNIQYF,TGTGCCAGCAGCTCCAGCGGCGGGTTGGCCAAAAACATTCAGTACTTC,few,TRBV9,.,TRBJ2-4